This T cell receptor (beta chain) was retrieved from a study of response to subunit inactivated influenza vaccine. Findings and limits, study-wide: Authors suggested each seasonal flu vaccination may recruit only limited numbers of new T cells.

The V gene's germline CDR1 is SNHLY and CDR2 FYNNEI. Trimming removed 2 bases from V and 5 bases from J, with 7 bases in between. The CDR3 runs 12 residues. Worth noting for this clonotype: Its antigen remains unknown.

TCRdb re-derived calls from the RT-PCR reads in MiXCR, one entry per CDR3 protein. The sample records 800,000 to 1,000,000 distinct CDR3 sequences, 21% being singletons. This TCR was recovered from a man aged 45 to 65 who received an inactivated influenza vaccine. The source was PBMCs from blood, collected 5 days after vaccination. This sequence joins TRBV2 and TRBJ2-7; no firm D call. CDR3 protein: CASSEIWDEQYF. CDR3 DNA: TGTGCCAGCAGTGAAATATGGGACGAGCAGTACTTC. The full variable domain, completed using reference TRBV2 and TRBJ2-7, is EPEVTQTPSHQVTQMGQEVILRCVPISNHLYFYWYRQILGQKVEFLVSFYNNEISEKSEIFDDQFSVERPDGSNFTLKIRSTKLEDSAMYFCASSEIWDEQYFGPGTRLTVT.